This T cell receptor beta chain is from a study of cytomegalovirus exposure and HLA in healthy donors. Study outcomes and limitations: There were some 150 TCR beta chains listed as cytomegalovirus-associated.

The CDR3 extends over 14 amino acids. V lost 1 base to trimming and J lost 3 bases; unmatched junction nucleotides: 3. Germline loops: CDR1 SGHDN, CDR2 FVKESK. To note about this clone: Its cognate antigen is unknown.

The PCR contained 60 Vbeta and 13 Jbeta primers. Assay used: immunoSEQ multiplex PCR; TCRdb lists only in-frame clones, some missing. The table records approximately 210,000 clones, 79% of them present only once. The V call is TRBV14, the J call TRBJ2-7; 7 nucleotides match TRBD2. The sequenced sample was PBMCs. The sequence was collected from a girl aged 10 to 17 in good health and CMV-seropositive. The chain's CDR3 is CASSQAGGGYEQYF. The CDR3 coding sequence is TGTGCCAGCAGCCAAGCCGGCGGGGGCTACGAGCAGTACTTC.